This entry is about one T cell receptor beta chain. Its antigen is not identified. The PCR contained 60 Vbeta and 13 Jbeta primers. Authors' data handling: Approximately 79 million unique TCR beta chains, 9.5 million to 11 million of them shared, were counted by a later analysis. Method: immunoSEQ multiplex PCR; TCRdb's copy keeps in-frame clones and lacks some. The V and J calls and the clone size are those of that table, but D and trimming were determined from the DNA. The data show about 140,000 clones, roughly 66% seen once. Trimming left V 0 bases short and J 9 bases short, with 16 bases between. CDR1 and CDR2 (germline): SGDLS, YYNGEE. This CDR3 contains 15 residues. This specimen belongs to a study of cytomegalovirus exposure and HLA in healthy donors. About the study: Out of roughly 200 million T cells, an earlier analysis found 117 million unique TCR beta sequences in total.

Overall study results and limits: The authors enumerated 164 TCR beta chains as linked to cytomegalovirus.

The clonotype was recovered from a woman in her fifties or sixties in good health and CMV-seronegative. J is TRBJ2-1 and V is TRBV9; D perhaps matches TRBD2 (5 bases). The sequencing sample was made of PBMCs. CDR3 sequence reads: CASSVVPAELSEQFF. CDR3 sequence (DNA): TGTGCCAGCAGCGTAGTTCCAGCGGAGCTGTCTGAGCAGTTCTTC.